Each of the 10 T cell receptor beta chains below was sequenced from the same sample in a study of shared clonotypes between healthy human individuals. Clones were sequenced by immunoSEQ multiplex PCR, and TCRdb holds only the in-frame ones, with some missing. This sample has roughly 500,000 clones; roughly 80% occur once, and the top ten carry roughly 13%. Sequencing used PBMCs. The receptors stem from a woman aged 40 to 50 in good health. Some clones in this sample may be carry-over from other donors' samples.

Of note for this clone: A much larger clone is a single base away; this may be a read error. The same CDR3 arises from other DNA sequences in this sample as well. This chain uses TRBV6-5 with TRBJ1-6, with TRBD1 as a possible D gene (5 bases). CDR1 and CDR2 from the germline V gene are MNHEY and SVGAGI. The CDR3 contains 13 residues. Trimming left V 10 bases short and J 8 bases short, with 15 bases between. CDR3 sequence (DNA): TGTGCCACTCGGAGGGGAGCTGATTCACCCCTCCACTTT. It translates to CATRRGADSPLHF.

On this clone itself: Possible read error: a much larger clone is one base away. The chain employs TRBV6-4 and TRBJ2-7; 12 bases map to TRBD2. Germline CDR1 and CDR2: MRHNA and SNTAGT. This CDR3 has 15 residues. J gave up 1 base and V 3 bases, and 1 base lay outside the gene matches. The DNA of the CDR3 is TGTGCCAGCAGTGAAGGACTAGCGGGATCCTACGAGCAGTACTTC. Translated: CASSEGLAGSYEQYF.

The genes are TRBV18 and TRBJ1-4; weak D call: TRBD1 (6 bases). CDR1 is KGHSH and CDR2 is LQKENI in the germline V gene. The V end was cut by 0 bases, the J end by 8 bases, with 10 bases between. The CDR3 covers 14 residues. CDR3: CASSPPSGDEKLFF. In DNA form, the CDR3 reads TGTGCCAGCTCACCACCCTCAGGGGACGAAAAACTGTTTTTT. Variable domain in full (rest from reference TRBV18 and TRBJ1-4): NAGVMQNPRHLVRRRGQEARLRCSPMKGHSHVYWYRQLPEEGLKFMVYLQKENIIDESGMPKERFSAEFPKEGPSILRIQQVVRGDSAAYFCASSPPSGDEKLFFGSGTQLSVL.

This clone was found a few times. The chain combines TRBV21-1 with TRBJ1-2. TRBV21-1 is deemed a pseudogene. CDR3 size: 13 residues. The CDR3 loop reads CASSIGGAYGYTF. DNA for the CDR3: TGTGCCAGCAGCATAGGGGGGGCGTACGGCTACACCTTC.

As regards this clone: A far larger clone is only one base removed, so a read error is likely. The rearrangement uses TRBV5-1 and TRBJ1-1, with a tentative D call TRBD1 (5 bases). CDR1 is SGHRS and CDR2 is YFSETQ in the germline V gene. V was pared by 0 bases and J by 0 bases, with 6 bases between. This CDR3 has 14 residues. CDR3 residues: CASSLETVNTEAFF. Written as DNA, the CDR3 is TGCGCCAGCAGCTTGGAGACAGTGAACACTGAAGCTTTCTTT.

On this clone: This likely reflects a read error, since a far larger clone is one base away. The genes are TRBV29-1 and TRBJ1-2; D may be TRBD1 (5 bases). V lost 1 base to trimming and J lost 2 bases, with 11 bases between them. CDR1 and CDR2 from the germline V gene are SQVTM and ANQGSEA. This CDR3 spans 14 amino acids. The CDR3 loop is CSVEGVGANYGYTF. CDR3 DNA sequence: TGCAGCGTTGAAGGCGTAGGGGCGAACTATGGCTACACCTTC.

With regard to this clone: A far larger clone lies a single base away; this is likely a read error. A read error is likely, as this CDR3 ends without the conserved phenylalanine or tryptophan. The chain uses TRBV14 and TRBJ1-2; D remains unclear. CDR3 length: 12 residues. Trimming pared 1 base from V and 7 bases from J, leaving 7 bases between. Looked up from germline, CDR1 is SGHDN and CDR2 is FVKESK. CDR3 sequence: CASSQGAFGYTL. In DNA form, the CDR3 reads TGTGCCAGCAGCCAAGGGGCTTTTGGCTACACCCTC.

As concerns this clone: A read error may produce the germline difference seen at one junction end. The V and J genes are TRBV2 and TRBJ1-4; possible D gene TRBD1, 5 bases. CDR1 is SNHLY, CDR2 FYNNEI, per germline. CDR3 length equals 11 residues. The CDR3 sequence: CAGQGYEKLSF. The CDR3 DNA reads TGTGCCGGTCAGGGTTATGAAAAACTGTCTTTT.

The chain carries TRBV5-3 and TRBJ1-3; maybe TRBD1 (5 bases). TRBV5-3 is flagged as an ORF with uncertain function. Between the trimmed V and J ends, which lost 5 bases and 7 bases, there was a span of 22 bases. CDR3 length: 16 residues. CDR3 loop: CARRRGETGGENTIYF. The DNA of the CDR3 is TGTGCCAGAAGAAGAGGGGAAACAGGAGGGGAGAACACCATATATTTT.

J is TRBJ2-5 and V is TRBV9; 8 nucleotides line up with TRBD1. J gave up 4 bases and V 3 bases, and 11 bases lay outside the gene matches. Germline V gene lookup returns CDR1 SGDLS and CDR2 YYNGEE. The CDR3 extends over 16 amino acids. CDR3 sequence: CASSESRDRPRETQYF. CDR3 nucleotide sequence: TGTGCCAGCAGCGAAAGCCGGGACAGGCCTCGAGAGACCCAGTACTTC.